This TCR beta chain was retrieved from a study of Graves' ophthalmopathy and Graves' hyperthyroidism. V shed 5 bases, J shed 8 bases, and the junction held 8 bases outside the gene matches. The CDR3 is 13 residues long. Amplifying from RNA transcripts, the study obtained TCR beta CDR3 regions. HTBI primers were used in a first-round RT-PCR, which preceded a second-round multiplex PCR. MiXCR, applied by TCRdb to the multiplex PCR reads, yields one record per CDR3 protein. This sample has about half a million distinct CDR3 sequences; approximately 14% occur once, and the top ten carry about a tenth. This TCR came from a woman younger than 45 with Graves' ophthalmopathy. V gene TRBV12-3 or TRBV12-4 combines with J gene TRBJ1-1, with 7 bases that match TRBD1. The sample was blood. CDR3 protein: CASSPRTGLEAFF. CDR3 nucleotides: TGTGCCAGCAGTCCGCGGACAGGTTTGGAAGCTTTCTTT.